One and the same sample provided the 14 T cell receptor beta chains below, sequenced in a study of blood T cell repertoires in COVID-19. TCRdb keeps only in-frame clones here, not all; method: immunoSEQ multiplex PCR. Among around 250,000 clones listed, about 89% were seen once. Source material: peripheral blood. These receptors were obtained from a woman in her fifties or sixties who had recovered from COVID-19.

CDR3 nucleotide sequence: TGCGCCAGCAGCGCGGGATGGACTAGCGGGGGTTCGGATGAGCAGTTCTTC. Translated: CASSAGWTSGGSDEQFF. The V call is TRBV5-1, the J call TRBJ2-1, with 13 bases lining up with TRBD2. The CDR3 sequence is 17 residues long. V shed 4 bases and J 8 bases; nucleotides not matched to a gene: 12. The germline CDR1 and CDR2 sequences are SGHRS and YFSETQ.

The chain carries TRBV4-3 and TRBJ2-3, with D possibly matching TRBD1 (6 bases). The CDR3 length is 15 residues. V was clipped by 4 bases and J by 0 bases, with 11 bases between them. The germline CDR1 and CDR2 sequences are LGHNA and YSLEER. The CDR3 sequence: CASSLQGTSTDTQYF. The CDR3 DNA is TGCGCCAGCAGCCTACAGGGTACTAGCACAGATACGCAGTATTTT.

The chain recombines TRBV6-2 or TRBV6-3 with TRBJ1-6; no clear D gene. With 4 bases removed from V and 12 bases from J, the gap between germline ends came to 16 bases. Germline V gives CDR1 MNHEY, CDR2 SVGEGT. This CDR3 is built from 14 residues. CDR3 nucleotide sequence: TGTGCCAGCAGTTTTCCGCAAACCGAACTACCCCTCCACTTT. This sequence encodes CASSFPQTELPLHF.

This clone occurred a few times. V is TRBV29-1 and J is TRBJ1-1, with D unresolved. V was pared by 6 bases and J by 1 base, with 9 bases between. The germline V gene encodes CDR1 SQVTM and CDR2 ANQGSEA. This CDR3 comprises 12 residues. The CDR3 loop reads CSVNGWNTEAFF. DNA of the CDR3: TGCAGCGTCAACGGGTGGAACACTGAAGCTTTCTTT.

Notes on this clone: Its ends do not fully match the called genes, so a read error is possible. The rearrangement joins TRBV7-7 to TRBJ2-7; tentatively, D is TRBD1 (6 bases). CDR1 is SSHAT and CDR2 is FNYEAQ in the germline V gene (reference sequence). This CDR3 is 14 amino acids long. The CDR3 is CASSSNTGTGEQYF. For the CDR3, the DNA is TGTGCTAGCAGCTCAAATACAGGGACGGGGGAGCAGTACTTC.

The table lists this clone with a few counts. The chain recombines TRBV10-3 with TRBJ1-1, with TRBD1 matching 8 bases. Germline CDR1 ENHRY, CDR2 SYGVKD. The CDR3 is made up of 15 amino acids. V lost 4 bases to trimming and J lost 6 bases; unmatched junction nucleotides: 10. The CDR3 DNA reads TGTGCCATCAGTGCGGGACAGGCCCTCGCTTCTGAAGCTTTCTTT. Its protein product is CAISAGQALASEAFF.

The V gene is TRBV6-2 or TRBV6-3, the J gene TRBJ2-1, with 8 bases identical to TRBD2. The ends lost 6 bases at V and 5 bases at J; junction bases unmatched: 9. CDR3 length equals 15 residues. Germline loops: CDR1 MNHEY, CDR2 SVGEGT. The CDR3 sequence: CASSGRGGPHNEQFF. CDR3 nucleotides: TGTGCCAGCAGCGGACGGGGGGGCCCCCACAATGAGCAGTTCTTC.

To note about this clone: The same CDR3 is also encoded by other DNA sequences in this sample. The chain employs TRBV6-5 and TRBJ1-5, with 10 bases lining up with TRBD1. Germline CDR1 is MNHEY and CDR2 is SVGAGI. This CDR3 is built from 13 residues. Trimming cost V 8 bases and J 6 bases; bases outside gene matches: 4. This CDR3 reads CASSTGGGQPQHF. The CDR3, as DNA: TGTGCCAGCTCGACAGGGGGCGGTCAGCCCCAGCATTTT.

The chain recombines TRBV7-2 with TRBJ2-7, with D tentatively TRBD2 (5 bases). The CDR3 is 13 amino acids. V dropped 5 bases and J dropped 6 bases, with 14 bases sitting between them. The V gene's germline CDR1 is SGHTA and CDR2 FQGNSA. DNA for the CDR3: TGTGCCAGCAGCATCCTCATGGCGGGCGAGCAGTACTTC. Translated, it gives CASSILMAGEQYF.

The rearrangement uses TRBV28 and TRBJ1-1, with 8 bases lining up with TRBD1. The CDR3 totals 15 residues. The V gene's germline CDR1 is MDHEN and CDR2 SYDVKM. The ends lost 4 bases at V and 4 bases at J; junction bases unmatched: 8. CDR3 DNA: TGTGCCAGCAGTTGGCGACAGGGGAGGGGCACTGAAGCTTTCTTT. The encoded protein is CASSWRQGRGTEAFF.

The chain recombines TRBV2 with TRBJ2-2, with TRBD1 identical over 8 bases. CDR1 and CDR2 from the germline V gene are SNHLY and FYNNEI. This CDR3 contains 14 residues. The V segment lost 6 bases and the J segment 0 bases; nucleotides outside the gene matches: 0. The chain's CDR3 is CASRGQANTGELFF. The CDR3 DNA reads TGTGCCAGCAGGGGACAGGCGAACACCGGGGAGCTGTTTTTT.

This clone showed up just a few times. The chain uses TRBV5-1 and TRBJ1-5, with D tentatively TRBD1 (6 bases). The CDR3 covers 15 residues. Germline assignment: CDR1 SGHRS and CDR2 YFSETQ. V was cut by 1 base and J by 7 bases, with 15 bases left in between. The CDR3 DNA sequence: TGCGCCAGCAGCTTGTTTCCAGGGGTAGAACAGCCCCAGCATTTT. It translates to CASSLFPGVEQPQHF.

As regards this clone: Other DNA sequences of this sample code for an identical CDR3. V is TRBV6-5 and J is TRBJ1-4; 9 nucleotides agree with TRBD1. Germline trimming cut 6 bases from V and 8 bases from J; bases unmatched to any gene: 4. The CDR3 consists of 13 residues. Germline V gene sequence: CDR1 MNHEY, CDR2 SVGAGI. In DNA, the CDR3 is TGTGCCAGCAGGCGGACAGGGGTAGAAAAACTGTTTTTT. Protein product: CASRRTGVEKLFF.

V and J are TRBV13 and TRBJ1-1; no reliable D call. V lost 4 bases and J lost 11, with 20 bases in between. The CDR3 spans 14 residues. Germline V CDR1 and CDR2: PRHDT, FYEKMQ (reference sequence). CDR3 sequence reads: CASSSSYSPSSAFF. The CDR3 DNA reads as TGTGCCAGCAGCTCTTCCTATTCTCCATCCTCCGCTTTCTTT.